A selection of T cell receptor beta chains follows, all from one sample in a study of CD8 T cells in ankylosing spondylitis. TCRdb re-called the 5' RACE reads through MiXCR, storing one row per CDR3 protein. The sample includes over 600,000 distinct CDR3 sequences, 15% to 20% of them seen just once. The sequencing input was blood, either unsorted or a sorted T cell fraction (not recorded which). All receptors come from a male donor with ankylosing spondylitis. The CDR3 runs from the conserved cysteine through the conserved F or W. D genes are given only for firm matches. Size is omitted from some rows. Given values are once, few, many or a class for expanded clones.

J | V | size | D | CDR3 | DNA
TRBJ2-3 | TRBV12-3/TRBV12-4 | many | - | CASSLADALVDTQYF | TGTGCCAGCAGTTTAGCTGACGCCCTGGTAGATACGCAGTATTTT
TRBJ2-3 | TRBV3-1 | few | TRBD1 | CASSQLGGPHF | TGTGCCAGCAGCCAATTAGGGGGCCCCCATTTT
TRBJ1-1 | TRBV5-1 | - | - | CASSFGRRIGNTEAFF | TGCGCCAGCAGCTTCGGACGGCGAATAGGGAACACTGAAGCTTTCTTT
TRBJ2-5 | TRBV5-1 | - | - | CASSLEAGKQETQYF | TGCGCCAGCAGCTTGGAGGCTGGGAAACAAGAGACCCAGTACTTC
TRBJ2-7 | TRBV5-5 | - | - | CASTPTAWSYEQYF | TGTGCCAGCACTCCTACGGCGTGGAGCTACGAGCAGTACTTC
TRBJ2-3 | TRBV18 | few | - | CASSPRGRGTDTQYF | TGTGCCAGCTCACCACGGGGTAGAGGAACAGATACGCAGTATTTT
TRBJ2-7 | TRBV7-9 | - | TRBD2 | CASSPRTSGEDYEQYF | TGTGCCAGCAGCCCACGGACTAGCGGGGAAGACTACGAGCAGTACTTC
TRBJ2-3 | TRBV7-2 | few | - | CASSFGDFTDTQYF | TGTGCCAGCAGCTTCGGGGACTTCACAGATACGCAGTATTTT
TRBJ1-1 | TRBV7-8 | - | TRBD1 | CASSLQGVMAEAFF | TGTGCCAGCAGCTTACAGGGGGTAATGGCTGAAGCTTTCTTT
TRBJ2-1 | TRBV3-1 | - | - | CASSRSRSNEQFF | TGTGCCAGCAGCCGGAGCAGGAGTAATGAGCAGTTCTTC
TRBJ2-5 | TRBV20-1 | - | TRBD1 | CSAGGQGEETQYF | TGCAGTGCAGGGGGACAGGGTGAAGAGACCCAGTACTTC
TRBJ2-1 | TRBV12-3/TRBV12-4 | once | - | CASSLGPGGEFF | TGTGCCAGCAGTTTAGGACCCGGAGGAGAGTTCTTC
TRBJ2-6 | TRBV29-1 | - | - | CSVPRDSGANVLTF | TGCAGCGTCCCTCGGGACTCTGGGGCCAACGTCCTGACTTTC
TRBJ2-2 | TRBV20-1 | few | TRBD2 | CSARPLAGGATGELFF | TGCAGTGCTAGGCCCCTAGCGGGAGGCGCCACCGGGGAGCTGTTTTTT
TRBJ2-5 | TRBV9 | - | - | CASSVGGSGETQYF | TGTGCCAGCAGCGTAGGCGGTAGCGGAGAGACCCAGTACTTC